This T cell receptor beta chain was retrieved from a study of shared clonotypes between healthy human individuals. Study background: For every donor, three CD4 naive, three CD4 memory, two CD8 naive and one CD8 memory plates were used.

From germline, CDR1 is SGHVS and CDR2 FNYEAQ. V was clipped by 1 base and J by 0 bases, with 4 bases between them. The CDR3 is made up of 15 amino acids. Repertoires were generated with immunoSEQ multiplex PCR, while TCRdb's copy carries only in-frame clones and drops some. Here the sample spans 85,000 to 100,000 clones, almost 70% being singletons. The specimen was memory CD8+ T cells sorted from blood. Subset in this sample: CD45RO+ cells pooled with CCR7-negative TemRA cells. This receptor was taken from a man younger than 40 in good health. V and J are TRBV7-6 and TRBJ2-6, with D hard to call. The CDR3 spells CASSLGHSGANVLTF. The CDR3 DNA follows: TGTGCCAGCAGCTTAGGACACTCTGGGGCCAACGTCCTGACTTTC. The whole variable domain, filled in from reference TRBV7-6 and TRBJ2-6, reads GAGVSQSPRYKVTKRGQDVALRCDPISGHVSLYWYRQALGQGPEFLTYFNYEAQQDKSGLPNDRFSAERPEGSISTLTIQRTEQRDSAMYRCASSLGHSGANVLTFGAGSRLTVL.